The 17 T cell receptor beta chains below all came from one sample that was sequenced in a study of CD8+CD57+ T cells in acquired aplastic anemia. Genomic DNA provided the template from which TCR beta VDJ and CDR3 profiles were obtained. TCRdb re-called the reads through MiXCR, storing one row per CDR3 protein. Of around 150,000 distinct CDR3 sequences listed, 35% to 55% are singletons. The sequenced material came from sorted CD4+, CD8+, or CD8+CD57+ T cells (not recorded which) from PBMCs. The origin of the receptors is a human donor in good health.

This clonotype has ten or more counts. This chain links TRBV7-8 with TRBJ2-3; no definite D call. The V end was cut by 0 bases, the J end by 5 bases, with 12 bases between. Per the germline V gene, CDR1 is SGHVS and CDR2 is FQNEAQ. The CDR3 has 15 amino acids. The CDR3 is CASSLAGAPRDTQYF. The CDR3 coding sequence is TGTGCCAGCAGCTTAGCTGGCGCGCCGAGAGATACGCAGTATTTT.

This sequence joins TRBV5-1 and TRBJ2-6; 9 bases map to TRBD1. V trimming: 8 bases; J trimming: 2 bases; junction bases outside the gene matches: 14. Germline loops: CDR1 SGHRS, CDR2 YFSETQ. The length of the CDR3 is 18 residues. Written as DNA, the CDR3 is TGCGCCAGACTAGAGCCGGGACAGGGATTTACTGGGGCCAACGTCCTGACTTTC. It yields the protein CARLEPGQGFTGANVLTF.

The gene calls are TRBV5-6 and TRBJ2-7, with D possibly being TRBD1 (5 bases). The CDR3 is 13 residues long. Germline CDR1 SGHDT, CDR2 YYEEEE. The V and J ends lost 1 base and 5 bases respectively, with 10 bases between them. CDR3 sequence (DNA): TGTGCCAGCAGCTTGACAGGTTCTAACGAGCAGTACTTC. Its translation is CASSLTGSNEQYF.

The chain couples TRBV14 to TRBJ2-7; D tentatively fits TRBD1 or TRBD2 (6 bases each). Trimming removed 4 bases at V and 5 bases at J, with 18 bases between. From germline, CDR1 is SGHDN and CDR2 FVKESK. This CDR3 comprises 15 residues. In DNA, the CDR3 is TGTGCCAGCAGCCTCGGGCCGGGGGCGATCGACGAGCAGTACTTC. Its translation is CASSLGPGAIDEQYF.

The chain has TRBV12-3 or TRBV12-4 and TRBJ1-4, with D uncertain. The CDR3 has 18 residues. V lost 3 bases and J 8 bases, leaving 25 bases between the germline ends. DNA for the CDR3: TGTGCCAGCAGTTTTGGTGATACGGCGAGACATGTTTTGGAAAAACTGTTTTTT. This codes for CASSFGDTARHVLEKLFF.

This clonotype has a count of ten or more. The chain has TRBV2 and TRBJ2-7; tentatively, D is TRBD1 (5 bases). The germline V gene encodes CDR1 SNHLY and CDR2 FYNNEI. This CDR3 comprises 13 residues. The V end was cut by 7 bases, the J end by 0 bases, with 10 bases between. The CDR3 here is CASKTETSYEQYF. CDR3 coding DNA: TGTGCCAGCAAGACAGAGACCTCCTACGAGCAGTACTTC.

The chain couples TRBV7-2 to TRBJ1-6, with D possibly matching TRBD1 (6 bases). Germline V gene sequence: CDR1 SGHTA, CDR2 FQGNSA. The V end lost 0 bases, the J end lost 7 bases, and 10 bases lay between the germline ends. The CDR3 has 15 amino acids. This CDR3 reads CASSLAGAQNSPLHF. CDR3 nucleotide sequence: TGTGCCAGCAGCTTAGCGGGGGCGCAGAATTCACCCCTCCACTTT.

This clonotype was counted at least ten times. V usage is TRBV5-6 and J usage is TRBJ1-4; D perhaps matches TRBD1 (6 bases). The germline V gene encodes CDR1 SGHDT and CDR2 YYEEEE. The CDR3 totals 15 residues. The V end lost 0 bases, the J end lost 7 bases, and 13 bases lay between the germline ends. The DNA of the CDR3 is TGTGCCAGCAGCTTGGTACAGGGAGGAGGTGAAAAACTGTTTTTT. Amino acid sequence: CASSLVQGGGEKLFF.

This clonotype was seen many times. This chain joins TRBV5-1 and TRBJ2-1, with no clear D. This CDR3 is built from 13 residues. V was trimmed by 4 bases and J by 7 bases, leaving 12 bases between them. Germline V lookup: CDR1 SGHRS, CDR2 YFSETQ. This chain's CDR3 is CASSLSERNEQFF. Written as DNA, the CDR3 is TGCGCCAGCAGCCTGTCAGAGAGGAATGAGCAGTTCTTC.

The chain couples TRBV7-3 to TRBJ2-7; 8 nucleotides align to TRBD2. Losses at the gene ends were 4 bases for V and 3 bases for J; bases not matched to a gene: 11. The germline V gene has CDR1 SGHTA and CDR2 FQGTGA. CDR3 length: 16 amino acids. CDR3 amino acids: CASSSGGVGHLYEQYF. In nucleotides, the CDR3 is TGTGCCAGCAGCTCCGGGGGGGTGGGACACCTCTACGAGCAGTACTTC.

Concerning this clonotype itself: A much larger clone lies one base from this, so it may be a read error. The V gene is TRBV4-1, the J gene TRBJ1-6; 8 nucleotides match TRBD1. There are 20 residues in the CDR3. The V gene's germline CDR1 is MGHRA and CDR2 YSYEKL. CDR3 sequence: CVSSQDDRGLTSSYNSPLHF. As DNA, the CDR3 is TGCGTCAGCAGCCAAGATGACAGGGGTCTTACCAGCTCCTATAATTCACCCCTCCACTTT.

The chain links TRBV19 to TRBJ1-1; TRBD1 agrees at 8 bases. Germline-derived CDR1 and CDR2 are LNHDA and SQIVND (reference sequence). The CDR3 is 14 amino acids. J gave up 3 bases and V 5 bases, and 5 bases lay outside the gene matches. The CDR3 sequence is CASSFTGGYTEAFF. The CDR3 DNA reads TGTGCCAGTAGTTTCACAGGGGGATACACTGAAGCTTTCTTT.

As concerns this clonotype: A much larger clone sits a single nucleotide away, making a read error possible. Because the CDR3 is missing its conserved closing phenylalanine or tryptophan, this is likely a read error. V usage is TRBV6-1 and J usage is TRBJ1-1; D is ambiguous. Germline assignment: CDR1 MNHNS and CDR2 SASEGT. This CDR3 is 14 amino acids long. V was trimmed by 6 bases and J by 2 bases, leaving 13 bases between them. The CDR3 sequence is CASRHGPANTEAFC. The CDR3 DNA reads TGTGCCAGCAGACACGGCCCAGCAAACACTGAAGCTTTCTGT.

Ten or more counts support this clonotype. The V gene is TRBV25-1, the J gene TRBJ2-2, with 8 bases fitting TRBD1. The CDR3 consists of 14 residues. Germline V gene lookup returns CDR1 MGHDK and CDR2 SYGVNS. V lost 3 bases to trimming and J lost 3 bases; unmatched junction nucleotides: 0. In DNA, the CDR3 is TGTGCCAGCAGTGAGGACAGGGACACCGGGGAGCTGTTTTTT. Its protein product is CASSEDRDTGELFF.

The genes are TRBV5-1 and TRBJ1-1; D is undetermined. The CDR3 loop spans 15 amino acids. Germline CDR1 reads SGHRS; CDR2 reads YFSETQ. V was shortened by 4 bases and J by 1 base, with 14 bases between the two germline ends. The CDR3 region has the DNA TGCGCCAGCAGCATAACCCTGGACGGGAACACTGAAGCTTTCTTT. It is translated as CASSITLDGNTEAFF.

There are a few counts of this clonotype. The chain recombines TRBV9 with TRBJ1-2; D is unclear. The V gene lost 0 bases and the J gene lost 4 bases, with 7 bases spanning the gap. The CDR3 sequence is 13 residues long. Germline values: CDR1 SGDLS, CDR2 YYNGEE. This CDR3 is CASSVDTGYGYTF. For the CDR3, the DNA is TGTGCCAGCAGCGTAGATACCGGCTATGGCTACACCTTC.

The chain uses TRBV29-1 and TRBJ1-3, with 9 bases aligning to TRBD1. Trimming removed 7 bases from V and 1 base from J; junction bases left unmatched: 5. Germline assignment: CDR1 SQVTM and CDR2 ANQGSEA. This CDR3 is 14 amino acids long. The CDR3 here is CSAKQGASGNTIYF. CDR3 in DNA: TGCAGCGCAAAACAGGGGGCGTCTGGAAACACCATATATTTT.